This T cell receptor (beta chain) is drawn from a study of T cells in Graves' hyperthyroidism and ophthalmopathy. The CDR3 covers 13 residues. Germline CDR1 and CDR2: GTSNPN and SVGIG (reference sequence). Trimming shortened V by 2 bases and J by 2 bases, and 9 bases separated the two germline ends. Amplified regions were TCR beta CDR3 sequences from RNA transcripts. The TCR CDR3 first-round RT-PCR relied on the HTBI primer set. Each CDR3 protein is one row after TCRdb ran MiXCR on the multiplex PCR reads. The sample carries 250,000 to 350,000 distinct CDR3 sequences, approximately 15% recorded once. For ophthalmopathy patients, the Clinical Activity Score was at least 3 and the NOSPECS grade at least 4; duration was under 3 months.

The sequenced sample was blood. This receptor was identified in a woman aged 55 to 70 with Graves' ophthalmopathy. This chain joins TRBV30 and TRBJ2-5; D is uncertain. The CDR3 loop reads CAWSFNRQETQYF. CDR3 nucleotides: TGTGCCTGGAGTTTCAACAGACAAGAGACCCAGTACTTC.